A selection of T cell receptor beta chains follows, all from one sample in a study of shared clonotypes between healthy human individuals. TCRdb's copy holds only in-frame clones and misses some; the assay was immunoSEQ multiplex PCR. The sample lists hundreds of thousands of clones, about 92% occurring once. Sequenced: naive CD8+ T cells sorted from blood. The receptor source for this set is a man aged 25 to 40 in good health. The CDR3 runs from the conserved cysteine through the conserved F or W. Fields, in order: D gene, V gene, J gene, clone size, CDR3 length, CDR3 DNA, CDR3 protein. The D gene is left open where the match is weak. The listing skips clone size in some rows; elsewhere it reads once, few, many or a size class.

D gene: TRBD2
V gene: TRBV27
J gene: TRBJ2-1
clone size: .
CDR3 length: 15
CDR3 DNA: TGTGCCAGCAGTTTAATCGCTAGCGGGTACAATGAGCAGTTCTTC
CDR3 protein: CASSLIASGYNEQFF

D gene: .
V gene: TRBV28
J gene: TRBJ2-1
clone size: .
CDR3 length: 14
CDR3 DNA: TGTGCCAGCAGTTTAATGAGGGCAGACAATGAGCAGTTCTTC
CDR3 protein: CASSLMRADNEQFF

D gene: .
V gene: TRBV27
J gene: TRBJ2-3
clone size: .
CDR3 length: 15
CDR3 DNA: TGTGCCAGCAGCGACAGGGACTCTAGCACAGATACGCAGTATTTT
CDR3 protein: CASSDRDSSTDTQYF

D gene: .
V gene: TRBV19
J gene: TRBJ2-7
clone size: .
CDR3 length: 15
CDR3 DNA: TGTGCCAGTAGTTGGGGATTTGGGCACCACTACGAGCAGTACTTC
CDR3 protein: CASSWGFGHHYEQYF

D gene: TRBD1
V gene: TRBV10-2
J gene: TRBJ1-1
clone size: .
CDR3 length: 15
CDR3 DNA: TGCGCCAGCAGTGACTTCGGACAGGGGTGGGCTGAAGCTTTCTTT
CDR3 protein: CASSDFGQGWAEAFF

D gene: .
V gene: TRBV5-5
J gene: TRBJ1-4
clone size: .
CDR3 length: 16
CDR3 DNA: TGTGCCAGCAGCTTGGGATCGGGGGGCGGTAATGAAAAACTGTTTTTT
CDR3 protein: CASSLGSGGGNEKLFF

D gene: TRBD2
V gene: TRBV4-1
J gene: TRBJ2-1
clone size: .
CDR3 length: 14
CDR3 DNA: TGCGCCAGCAGCCAAGCGGGACTAAACAATGAGCAGTTCTTC
CDR3 protein: CASSQAGLNNEQFF

D gene: TRBD2
V gene: TRBV7-6
J gene: TRBJ2-1
clone size: .
CDR3 length: 19
CDR3 DNA: TGTGCCAGCAGCTTAACGGCTAGCGGGAGGGCCAGGGCCTACAATGAGCAGTTCTTC
CDR3 protein: CASSLTASGRARAYNEQFF

D gene: .
V gene: TRBV27
J gene: TRBJ2-1
clone size: .
CDR3 length: 11
CDR3 DNA: TGTGCCAGCAGTTCGTTTAATGAGCAGTTCTTC
CDR3 protein: CASSSFNEQFF

D gene: .
V gene: TRBV5-4
J gene: TRBJ2-1
clone size: .
CDR3 length: 16
CDR3 DNA: TGTGCCAGCAGCTTATTAACTAGCAACTCCTACAATGAGCAGTTCTTC
CDR3 protein: CASSLLTSNSYNEQFF

D gene: TRBD2
V gene: TRBV7-9
J gene: TRBJ2-2
clone size: .
CDR3 length: 16
CDR3 DNA: TGTGCCAGTAGGGAGACTAGCGGGCGAATAACCGGGGAGCTGTTTTTT
CDR3 protein: CASRETSGRITGELFF

D gene: TRBD1
V gene: TRBV6-1
J gene: TRBJ1-2
clone size: .
CDR3 length: 15
CDR3 DNA: TGTGCCAGCAGCGACCCCAGAGGGGGCTTCTATGGCTACACCTTC
CDR3 protein: CASSDPRGGFYGYTF

D gene: .
V gene: TRBV28
J gene: TRBJ2-5
clone size: .
CDR3 length: 13
CDR3 DNA: TGTGCCAGCAGTTTACGAGGACAAGAGACCCAGTACTTC
CDR3 protein: CASSLRGQETQYF

D gene: .
V gene: TRBV28
J gene: TRBJ2-2
clone size: .
CDR3 length: 15
CDR3 DNA: TGTGCCAGCAGTCCAGAGGGAATATACACCGGGGAGCTGTTTTTT
CDR3 protein: CASSPEGIYTGELFF

D gene: .
V gene: TRBV28
J gene: TRBJ2-1
clone size: .
CDR3 length: 12
CDR3 DNA: TGTGCCAGCAGTCGTAGCTACAATGAGCAGTTCTTC
CDR3 protein: CASSRSYNEQFF

D gene: .
V gene: TRBV4-3
J gene: TRBJ2-1
clone size: .
CDR3 length: 18
CDR3 DNA: TGCGCCAGCAGCCGGGAGGGGGGTAGGCCTAGTGCGTACAATGAGCAGTTCTTC
CDR3 protein: CASSREGGRPSAYNEQFF

D gene: .
V gene: TRBV6-5
J gene: TRBJ1-1
clone size: .
CDR3 length: 12
CDR3 DNA: TGTGCCAGTTCCGTATCAGGCATTGAAGCTTTCTTT
CDR3 protein: CASSVSGIEAFF

D gene: TRBD2
V gene: TRBV6-5
J gene: TRBJ2-3
clone size: .
CDR3 length: 15
CDR3 DNA: TGTGCCAGCAGCGGACTAGCGGGAGGCACAGATACGCAGTATTTT
CDR3 protein: CASSGLAGGTDTQYF

D gene: .
V gene: TRBV4-1
J gene: TRBJ2-7
clone size: .
CDR3 length: 15
CDR3 DNA: TGCGCCAGCAGCCAAGATTTGGGACTTGCCTACGAGCAGTACTTC
CDR3 protein: CASSQDLGLAYEQYF

D gene: .
V gene: TRBV4-2
J gene: TRBJ1-2
clone size: .
CDR3 length: 14
CDR3 DNA: TGTGCCAGCAGCCAAGACGCTTTACGTGGTGGCTACACCTTC
CDR3 protein: CASSQDALRGGYTF

D gene: .
V gene: TRBV7-9
J gene: TRBJ1-1
clone size: .
CDR3 length: 15
CDR3 DNA: TGTGCCAGCAGCCCCCCGGGCTTAATGAACACTGAAGCTTTCTTT
CDR3 protein: CASSPPGLMNTEAFF

D gene: TRBD2
V gene: TRBV7-9
J gene: TRBJ2-3
clone size: .
CDR3 length: 16
CDR3 DNA: TGTGCCAGCAGCTTAGCACTAGCGGTTAGCACAGATACGCAGTATTTT
CDR3 protein: CASSLALAVSTDTQYF

D gene: .
V gene: TRBV28
J gene: TRBJ2-2
clone size: .
CDR3 length: 15
CDR3 DNA: TGTGCCAGCAGTTTACCCGGTATGAACACCGGGGAGCTGTTTTTT
CDR3 protein: CASSLPGMNTGELFF

D gene: .
V gene: TRBV29-1
J gene: TRBJ2-3
clone size: .
CDR3 length: 12
CDR3 DNA: TGCAGCGTTTACGGGGGCACAGATACGCAGTATTTT
CDR3 protein: CSVYGGTDTQYF

D gene: TRBD1
V gene: TRBV5-1
J gene: TRBJ2-7
clone size: .
CDR3 length: 16
CDR3 DNA: TGCGCCAGCAGCTTGGATTGGGACAGGGGGCTGTACGAGCAGTACTTC
CDR3 protein: CASSLDWDRGLYEQYF

D gene: .
V gene: TRBV19
J gene: TRBJ2-1
clone size: once
CDR3 length: 14
CDR3 DNA: TGTGCCAGTAGTCCCCTGGGGGGGGCGGATGAGCAGTTCTTC
CDR3 protein: CASSPLGGADEQFF

D gene: TRBD2
V gene: TRBV19
J gene: TRBJ2-7
clone size: few
CDR3 length: 13
CDR3 DNA: TGTGCCAGTAGTGCGGGACTAACCTACGAGCAGTACTTC
CDR3 protein: CASSAGLTYEQYF

D gene: TRBD2
V gene: TRBV6-1
J gene: TRBJ2-7
clone size: .
CDR3 length: 11
CDR3 DNA: TGTGCCACCCGGGGGGGGTACGAGCAGTACTTC
CDR3 protein: CATRGGYEQYF

D gene: .
V gene: TRBV2
J gene: TRBJ2-1
clone size: .
CDR3 length: 13
CDR3 DNA: TGTGCCAGCATGCAGAGCTCCTACAATGAGCAGTTCTTC
CDR3 protein: CASMQSSYNEQFF

D gene: TRBD1
V gene: TRBV13
J gene: TRBJ2-2
clone size: .
CDR3 length: 15
CDR3 DNA: TGTGCCAGCAGCTTCCGGGACAGGGACACCGGGGAGCTGTTTTTT
CDR3 protein: CASSFRDRDTGELFF

D gene: TRBD2
V gene: TRBV7-6
J gene: TRBJ2-1
clone size: .
CDR3 length: 17
CDR3 DNA: TGTGCCAGCAGCCTCAACGCCGGGACTAGCGGATACAATGAGCAGTTCTTC
CDR3 protein: CASSLNAGTSGYNEQFF

D gene: .
V gene: TRBV28
J gene: TRBJ1-1
clone size: .
CDR3 length: 16
CDR3 DNA: TGTGCCAGCAGTCCGAGGTGGGGCAGACCTAACACTGAAGCTTTCTTT
CDR3 protein: CASSPRWGRPNTEAFF

D gene: .
V gene: TRBV6-6
J gene: TRBJ2-7
clone size: few
CDR3 length: 12
CDR3 DNA: TGTGCCAGCAGATCACTAGACTACGAGCAGTACTTC
CDR3 protein: CASRSLDYEQYF

D gene: .
V gene: TRBV5-6
J gene: TRBJ2-1
clone size: .
CDR3 length: 16
CDR3 DNA: TGTGCCAGCAGCTTGGAGTGGCAGTACCAAAACAATGAGCAGTTCTTC
CDR3 protein: CASSLEWQYQNNEQFF

D gene: .
V gene: TRBV4-1
J gene: TRBJ2-7
clone size: .
CDR3 length: 16
CDR3 DNA: TGCGCCAGCAGCCAAGTTGAGGAGGGGCTCTACTACGAGCAGTACTTC
CDR3 protein: CASSQVEEGLYYEQYF

D gene: TRBD1
V gene: TRBV18
J gene: TRBJ2-6
clone size: .
CDR3 length: 18
CDR3 DNA: TGTGCCAGCTCACCGAGGACAGGGGCCCTCTCTGGGGCCAACGTCCTGACTTTC
CDR3 protein: CASSPRTGALSGANVLTF